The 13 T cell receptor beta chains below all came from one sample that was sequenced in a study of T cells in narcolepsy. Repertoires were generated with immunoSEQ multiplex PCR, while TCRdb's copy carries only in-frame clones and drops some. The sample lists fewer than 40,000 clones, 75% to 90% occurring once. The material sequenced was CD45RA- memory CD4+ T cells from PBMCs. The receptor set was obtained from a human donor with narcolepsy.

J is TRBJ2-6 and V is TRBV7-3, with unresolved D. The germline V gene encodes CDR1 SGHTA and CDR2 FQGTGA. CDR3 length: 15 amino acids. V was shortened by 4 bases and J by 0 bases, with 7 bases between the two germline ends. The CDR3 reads CASSSPNSGANVLTF. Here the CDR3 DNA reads TGTGCCAGCAGCTCCCCTAACTCTGGGGCCAACGTCCTGACTTTC.

The CDR3 region has the DNA TGTGCCAGCAGCTTAGAAGGGACTAGCGTTTACGAGCAGTACTTC. Translation gives CASSLEGTSVYEQYF. The V gene is TRBV7-2, the J gene TRBJ2-7; 10 bases fit TRBD2. This CDR3 has 15 amino acids. Germline V gene sequence: CDR1 SGHTA, CDR2 FQGNSA. Trimming took 1 base from V and 4 from J; bases not matched to a gene: 4.

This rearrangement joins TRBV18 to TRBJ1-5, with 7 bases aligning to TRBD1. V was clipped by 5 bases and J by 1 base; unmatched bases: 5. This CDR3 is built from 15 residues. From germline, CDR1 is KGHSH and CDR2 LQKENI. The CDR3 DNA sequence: TGTGCCAGCTCATTAGGGACAGAGAGCAATCAGCCCCAGCATTTT. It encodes CASSLGTESNQPQHF.

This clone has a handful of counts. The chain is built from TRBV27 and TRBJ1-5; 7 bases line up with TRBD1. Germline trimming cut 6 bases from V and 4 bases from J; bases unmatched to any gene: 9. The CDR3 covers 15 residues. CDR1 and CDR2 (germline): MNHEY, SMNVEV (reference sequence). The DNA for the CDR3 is TGTGCCAGCAGAGATTCTTACAGGGGAAATCAGCCCCAGCATTTT. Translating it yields CASRDSYRGNQPQHF.

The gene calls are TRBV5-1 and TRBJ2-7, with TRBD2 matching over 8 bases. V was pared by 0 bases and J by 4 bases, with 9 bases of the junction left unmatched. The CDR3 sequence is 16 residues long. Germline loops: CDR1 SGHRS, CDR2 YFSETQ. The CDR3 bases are TGCGCCAGCAGCTTGGCCGGGGTAGCGGGATGGTACGAGCAGTACTTC. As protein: CASSLAGVAGWYEQYF.

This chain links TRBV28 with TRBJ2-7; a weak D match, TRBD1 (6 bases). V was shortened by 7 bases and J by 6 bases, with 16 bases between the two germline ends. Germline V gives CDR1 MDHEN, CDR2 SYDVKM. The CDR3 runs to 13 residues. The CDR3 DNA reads TGTGCCAGCAAGTCACAGGGCCCCGGCGAGCAGTACTTC. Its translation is CASKSQGPGEQYF.

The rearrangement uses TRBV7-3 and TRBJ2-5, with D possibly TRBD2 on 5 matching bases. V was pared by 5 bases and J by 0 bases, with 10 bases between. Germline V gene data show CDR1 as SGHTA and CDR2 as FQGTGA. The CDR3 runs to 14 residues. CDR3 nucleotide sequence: TGTGCCAGCAGCCCGAGCGGAGACCAAGAGACCCAGTACTTC. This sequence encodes CASSPSGDQETQYF.

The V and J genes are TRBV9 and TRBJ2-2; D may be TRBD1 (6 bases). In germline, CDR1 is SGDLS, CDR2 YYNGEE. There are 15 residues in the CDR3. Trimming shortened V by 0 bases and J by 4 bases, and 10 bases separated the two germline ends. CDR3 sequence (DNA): TGTGCCAGCAGCGTAGCGGGACACACCACCGGGGAGCTGTTTTTT. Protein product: CASSVAGHTTGELFF.

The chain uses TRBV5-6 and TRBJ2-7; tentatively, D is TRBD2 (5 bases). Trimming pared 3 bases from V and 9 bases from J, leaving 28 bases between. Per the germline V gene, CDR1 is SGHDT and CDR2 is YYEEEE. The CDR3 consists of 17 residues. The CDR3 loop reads CASSSRVSGALVLGQYF. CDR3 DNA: TGTGCCAGCAGCTCGCGAGTCTCCGGTGCCTTAGTACTAGGGCAGTACTTC.

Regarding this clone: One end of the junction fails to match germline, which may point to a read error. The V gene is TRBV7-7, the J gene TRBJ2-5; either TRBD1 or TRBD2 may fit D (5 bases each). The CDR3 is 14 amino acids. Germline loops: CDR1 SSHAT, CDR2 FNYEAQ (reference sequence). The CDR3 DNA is TGTGCTAGCAGCTTAGATTTCGGGGCCGAGACCCAGTACTTC. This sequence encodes CASSLDFGAETQYF.

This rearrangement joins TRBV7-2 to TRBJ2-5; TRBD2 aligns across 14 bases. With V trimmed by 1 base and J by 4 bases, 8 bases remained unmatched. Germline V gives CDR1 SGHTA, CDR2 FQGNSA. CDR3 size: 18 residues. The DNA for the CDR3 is TGTGCCAGCAGCTTAGGGACTAGCGGGGGGACTAAAAGAGAGACCCAGTACTTC. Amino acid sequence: CASSLGTSGGTKRETQYF.

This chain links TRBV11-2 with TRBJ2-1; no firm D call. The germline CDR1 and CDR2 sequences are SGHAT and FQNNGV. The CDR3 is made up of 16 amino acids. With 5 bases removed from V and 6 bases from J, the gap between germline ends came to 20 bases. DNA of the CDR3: TGTGCCAGCAGCCCCATTAGCTTAGAGGCTCTCAATGAGCAGTTCTTC. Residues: CASSPISLEALNEQFF.

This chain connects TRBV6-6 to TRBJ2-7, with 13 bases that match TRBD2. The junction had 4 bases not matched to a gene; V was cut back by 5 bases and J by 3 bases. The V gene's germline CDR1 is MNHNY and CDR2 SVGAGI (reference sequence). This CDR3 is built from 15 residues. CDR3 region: CASSTRLAGGYEQYF. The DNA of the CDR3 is TGTGCCAGCAGTACCCGACTAGCGGGAGGCTACGAGCAGTACTTC.